This is a list of T cell receptor beta chains from one sample in a study of blood T cell repertoires in COVID-19. The repertoire was sequenced with immunoSEQ multiplex PCR; TCRdb's copy has only in-frame clones and lacks some. Among some 220,000 clones, roughly 80% were seen once, and the ten largest hold about 5.1%. The sample was peripheral blood. The receptors come from a woman aged 55 to 70 who had recovered from COVID-19. Both conserved end residues are trimmed from each CDR3. The order of the fields is D gene, J gene, V gene, CDR3 protein. The D gene is left open where the match is weak.

-	TRBJ2-3	TRBV9	ASSVPLGGGPGDTQY
-	TRBJ1-1	TRBV30	AWTTWGGTPEAF
-	TRBJ2-7	TRBV9	ASSLGTLTSYEQY
TRBD1	TRBJ1-6	TRBV7-6	ASSYSQGAVDNSPLH
TRBD2	TRBJ2-1	TRBV9	ASSPSGGAGDEQF
-	TRBJ2-1	TRBV11-3	ASSPGGIRRRQF
TRBD2	TRBJ2-3	TRBV27	ASGSTGGKGTDTQY
-	TRBJ1-1	TRBV19	ASSGRRKAVTEAF
-	TRBJ1-2	TRBV4-1	ASSQGAGSDNYGYT
-	TRBJ1-1	TRBV4-1	ASSQDPLRGGGTEAF